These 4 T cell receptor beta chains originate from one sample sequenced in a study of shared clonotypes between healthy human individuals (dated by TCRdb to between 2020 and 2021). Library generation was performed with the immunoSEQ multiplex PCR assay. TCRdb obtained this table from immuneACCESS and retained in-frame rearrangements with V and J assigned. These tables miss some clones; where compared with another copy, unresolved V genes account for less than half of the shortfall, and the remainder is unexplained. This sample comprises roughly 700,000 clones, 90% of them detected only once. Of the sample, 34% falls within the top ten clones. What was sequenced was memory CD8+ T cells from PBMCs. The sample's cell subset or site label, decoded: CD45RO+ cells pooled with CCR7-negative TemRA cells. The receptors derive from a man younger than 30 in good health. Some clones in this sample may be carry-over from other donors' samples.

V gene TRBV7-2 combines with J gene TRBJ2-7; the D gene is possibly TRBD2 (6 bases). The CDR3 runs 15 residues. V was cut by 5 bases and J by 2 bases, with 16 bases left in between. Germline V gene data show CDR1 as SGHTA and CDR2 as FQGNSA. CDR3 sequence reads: CASSRGSGRTYEQYF. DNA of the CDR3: TGTGCCAGCAGCCGGGGGTCAGGGCGGACCTACGAGCAGTACTTC.

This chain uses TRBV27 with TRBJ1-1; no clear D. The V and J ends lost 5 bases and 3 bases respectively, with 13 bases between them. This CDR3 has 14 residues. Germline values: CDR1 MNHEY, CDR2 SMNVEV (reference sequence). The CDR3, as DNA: TGTGCCAGCAGTCTCAGTGCGGGCCACACTGAAGCTTTCTTT. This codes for CASSLSAGHTEAFF.

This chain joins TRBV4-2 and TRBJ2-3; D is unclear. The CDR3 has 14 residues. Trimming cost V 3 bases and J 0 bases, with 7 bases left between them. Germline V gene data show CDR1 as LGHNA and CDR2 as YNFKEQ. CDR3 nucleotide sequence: TGTGCCAGCAGCCAGGGAAGGAGCACAGATACGCAGTATTTT. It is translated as CASSQGRSTDTQYF.

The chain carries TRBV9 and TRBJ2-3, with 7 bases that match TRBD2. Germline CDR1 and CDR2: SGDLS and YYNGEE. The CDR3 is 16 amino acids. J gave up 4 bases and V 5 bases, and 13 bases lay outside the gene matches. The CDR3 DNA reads TGTGCCAGCAGTGGGGCCGTTGCGGGAGTGGCAGATACGCAGTATTTT. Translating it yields CASSGAVAGVADTQYF.